This T cell receptor beta chain was found in a study of T cell repertoires in cytomegalovirus infection. TCRdb re-called the reads through MiXCR, storing one row per CDR3 protein. Among 740,000 or so distinct CDR3 sequences listed, 35% to 45% were seen once. Germline V gives CDR1 SGHTA, CDR2 FQGNSA. The V gene end was trimmed by 5 bases and the J gene end by 2 bases; junction bases not matched to a gene: 6. The CDR3 covers 16 residues. The chain combines TRBV7-2 with TRBJ2-1, with 10 bases that match TRBD1. This sequence originates from a human donor in good health (CMV status not recorded). Some clones in this sample may be carry-over from other donors' samples. Sequenced: PBMCs. As DNA, the CDR3 is TGTGCCAGCAGCCGACCCGACAGGGGGCCCTACAATGAGCAGTTCTTC. Protein: CASSRPDRGPYNEQFF.